Below, 27 T cell receptor beta chains from the same sample are listed, as sequenced in a study of siplizumab effects on memory and regulatory T cells. The protocol was immunoSEQ multiplex PCR, while the TCRdb copy is restricted to in-frame clones and leaves out a portion. The table lists over 70,000 clones, 95% of them singletons. Material: CD8+ T cells sorted from blood. The receptors originated from a human donor in good health.

This rearrangement joins TRBV27 to TRBJ2-7, with D uncertain. Between the trimmed V and J ends, which lost 3 bases and 2 bases, there was a span of 11 bases. The CDR3 is 14 residues long. Germline V gives CDR1 MNHEY, CDR2 SMNVEV (reference sequence). CDR3 DNA: TGTGCCAGCAGTTTGGGTTACTGGGCCTACGAGCAGTACTTC. Protein sequence: CASSLGYWAYEQYF.

The sample holds a few counts of this clone. The chain is built from TRBV5-5 and TRBJ2-1; a possible D gene is TRBD1 (6 bases). CDR3 length: 16 amino acids. Germline lookup yields CDR1 SGHKS and CDR2 YYEKEE (reference sequence). Trimming removed 0 bases at V and 3 bases at J, with 13 bases between. The CDR3 DNA follows: TGTGCCAGCAGCTTGGTGTGGCAGGGGAGCTACAATGAGCAGTTCTTC. Its translation is CASSLVWQGSYNEQFF.

In this sample, this clone turned up once. The chain has TRBV2 and TRBJ2-2; 14 bases agree with TRBD2. Germline V gives CDR1 SNHLY, CDR2 FYNNEI. There are 16 residues in the CDR3. Unmatched junction bases numbered 9, after V lost 10 bases and J lost 5 bases. In DNA form, the CDR3 reads TGTGCCACCCTGGGACTAGCGGGAGAAGGGACCGGGGAGCTGTTTTTT. Translating it yields CATLGLAGEGTGELFF.

The chain combines TRBV23-1 with TRBJ2-5; a weak D match, TRBD2 (6 bases). TRBV23-1 is marked as an open reading frame, function uncertain. The CDR3 extends over 15 amino acids. Deletions cut 4 bases from V and 2 bases from J, with 14 bases between. CDR3 amino acids: CASSLGDLRQETQYF. In DNA form, the CDR3 reads TGCGCCAGCAGTCTAGGGGACTTGAGACAAGAGACCCAGTACTTC.

This clone showed up just once. This sequence joins TRBV19 and TRBJ2-1, with D possibly called TRBD1 or TRBD2 (5 bases each). V was cut by 3 bases and J by 10 bases, with 16 bases left in between. The V gene's germline CDR1 is LNHDA and CDR2 SQIVND (reference sequence). CDR3 size: 14 residues. CDR3 amino acids: CASSISRDAVEQFF. CDR3 sequence (DNA): TGTGCCAGTAGTATCAGCCGGGACGCAGTAGAGCAGTTCTTC.

The chain joins TRBV11-2 to TRBJ2-2, with unresolved D. Trimming left V 4 bases short and J 7 bases short, with 10 bases between. This CDR3 has 13 residues. Germline lookup yields CDR1 SGHAT and CDR2 FQNNGV. CDR3 bases: TGTGCCAGCAGCTCGGGTTTTGGCGGGGAGCTGTTTTTT. The encoded protein is CASSSGFGGELFF.

The chain couples TRBV6-6 to TRBJ1-5; 7 bases align to TRBD1. Per germline, CDR1 MNHNY and CDR2 SVGAGI (reference sequence). V was clipped by 4 bases and J by 9 bases; unmatched bases: 9. The CDR3 is 14 residues long. CDR3 residues: CASSSGQDLGPQHF. CDR3 nucleotide sequence: TGTGCCAGCAGTTCCGGACAGGACTTGGGGCCCCAGCATTTT.

The V and J genes are TRBV4-2 and TRBJ2-7; no reliable D call. The CDR3 spans 13 residues. V lost 1 base, J lost 3 bases, and 7 bases lay in between. Germline V gene lookup returns CDR1 LGHNA and CDR2 YNFKEQ. CDR3 DNA sequence: TGTGCCAGCAGCCAAGCCCTGGACTACGAGCAGTACTTC. This codes for CASSQALDYEQYF.

The chain has TRBV5-1 and TRBJ2-1; D not resolved. CDR3 length equals 12 residues. With 0 bases removed from V and 12 bases from J, the gap between germline ends came to 10 bases. Looked up from germline, CDR1 is SGHRS and CDR2 is YFSETQ. The CDR3 here is CASSLGAVGQFF. The CDR3 bases are TGCGCCAGCAGCTTGGGGGCTGTAGGGCAGTTCTTC. Supplemented by reference TRBV5-1 and TRBJ2-1, the full variable domain reads KAGVTQTPRYLIKTRGQQVTLSCSPISGHRSVSWYQQTPGQGLQFLFEYFSETQRNKGNFPGRFSGRQFSNSRSEMNVSTLELGDSALYLCASSLGAVGQFFGPGTRLTVL.

The chain carries TRBV29-1 and TRBJ2-2, with TRBD1 identical over 7 bases. This CDR3 region has 14 residues. CDR1 and CDR2 (germline): SQVTM, ANQGSEA. With 6 bases clipped from V and 1 base from J, the junction kept 5 bases outside the gene matches. The CDR3 spells CSVYTGVNTGELFF. The CDR3 region has the DNA TGCAGCGTGTATACAGGGGTGAACACCGGGGAGCTGTTTTTT.

This clone was recorded only once. The chain uses TRBV19 and TRBJ2-1, with 9 bases lining up with TRBD2. From germline, CDR1 is LNHDA and CDR2 SQIVND (reference sequence). With 10 bases clipped from V and 6 bases from J, the junction kept 4 bases outside the gene matches. The CDR3 has 12 residues. CDR3 bases: TGTGCCACAGCGGGAGGTGGCAATGAGCAGTTCTTC. Amino acid sequence: CATAGGGNEQFF.

V and J are TRBV28 and TRBJ2-5; D is unclear. The J call is uncertain, as TRBJ2-7 better fits the DNA end. This CDR3 is built from 15 residues. CDR1 MDHEN and CDR2 SYDVKM come from the germline V gene. CDR3 protein: CASSLRSTRSYEQYF. The CDR3 DNA reads as TGTGCCAGCAGTTTAAGATCCACTCGCTCCTACGAGCAGTACTTC.

The chain combines TRBV30 with TRBJ1-1; D is possibly TRBD1 (5 bases). This CDR3 is 14 amino acids long. Germline loops: CDR1 GTSNPN, CDR2 SVGIG (reference sequence). V gave up 0 bases and J gave up 8 bases, with 16 bases separating them. CDR3 bases: TGTGCCTGGAGTGTACTATTGGAGACAGCCGAAGCTTTCTTT. Amino acid sequence: CAWSVLLETAEAFF.

The genes are TRBV27 and TRBJ2-2; tentatively, D is TRBD1 (7 bases). Trimming cost V 5 bases and J 5 bases, with 15 bases left between them. This CDR3 has 15 amino acids. The germline gives CDR1 MNHEY, CDR2 SMNVEV (reference sequence). This CDR3 is CASSSRQGGTGELFF. In nucleotides, the CDR3 is TGTGCCAGCAGTAGTCGACAGGGAGGAACCGGGGAGCTGTTTTTT.

The chain carries TRBV4-2 and TRBJ2-3, with 11 nucleotides matching TRBD2. The germline V gene has CDR1 LGHNA and CDR2 YNFKEQ. The J segment lost 11 bases and the V segment lost 2 bases, leaving 6 bases of the junction unmatched. The CDR3 contains 14 residues. CDR3 protein: CASSQQLAGEEQYF. The CDR3 DNA reads as TGTGCCAGCAGCCAACAACTAGCGGGAGAAGAGCAGTATTTT.

A note on this clone: One end of the junction does not line up with germline, which may come from a read error. The chain combines TRBV6-4 with TRBJ1-6; perhaps TRBD1 as D (6 bases). The CDR3 spans 14 residues. Germline CDR1 MRHNA, CDR2 SNTAGT. CDR3 nucleotides: TGTGCCAGCAGTTACTCCGAGGGGGGGTCACCCCTCCACTTT. This codes for CASSYSEGGSPLHF.

This rearrangement joins TRBV19 to TRBJ2-3; D gene ambiguous. V was pared by 1 base and J by 7 bases, with 12 bases between. There are 14 residues in the CDR3. Germline assignment: CDR1 LNHDA and CDR2 SQIVND (reference sequence). CDR3 sequence reads: CASSIGPGPNTQYF. CDR3 coding DNA: TGTGCCAGTAGTATAGGGCCAGGACCTAATACGCAGTATTTT.

CDR3: CASSSTGGNEQFF. In DNA form, the CDR3 reads TGTGCCAGCAGCTCAACAGGGGGCAATGAGCAGTTCTTC. The V and J genes are TRBV5-4 and TRBJ2-1; 8 bases align to TRBD1. The V segment lost 3 bases and the J segment 6 bases; nucleotides outside the gene matches: 2. Germline lookup yields CDR1 SGHNT and CDR2 YYREEE (reference sequence). The CDR3 is 13 residues long.

The chain employs TRBV4-1 and TRBJ2-7, with D maybe TRBD1 (6 bases). This CDR3 has 13 amino acids. The V end lost 4 bases, the J end lost 1 base, and 8 bases lay between the germline ends. CDR1 is MGHRA, CDR2 YSYEKL, per germline. The chain's CDR3 is CASSLQGSYEQYF. CDR3 nucleotides: TGCGCCAGCAGCCTACAGGGTTCCTACGAGCAGTACTTC.

A few counts support this clone. CDR3 nucleotides: TGTGCCATCAGTGAGTCCAGACAGGACTCCTACGAGCAGTACTTC. Its translation: CAISESRQDSYEQYF. The chain employs TRBV10-3 and TRBJ2-7, with a weak D call TRBD1 (6 bases). Germline lookup yields CDR1 ENHRY and CDR2 SYGVKD. The CDR3 covers 15 residues. Trimming cost V 0 bases and J 0 bases, with 9 bases left between them.

The chain combines TRBV2 with TRBJ2-4, with 10 bases fitting TRBD1. Germline values: CDR1 SNHLY, CDR2 FYNNEI. The CDR3 has 15 residues. V lost 4 bases and J lost 3; bases outside the gene matches: 3. The CDR3 sequence: CASSGTGGIKNIQYF. As DNA, the CDR3 is TGTGCCAGCAGTGGGACAGGGGGGATCAAAAACATTCAGTACTTC.

The chain couples TRBV7-9 to TRBJ2-1; 10 nucleotides line up with TRBD2. The CDR3 is 16 amino acids. The V segment lost 4 bases and the J segment 4 bases; nucleotides outside the gene matches: 7. Germline lookup yields CDR1 SEHNR and CDR2 FQNEAQ (reference sequence). The CDR3 DNA reads TGTGCCAGCAGCTCCGCTAGCGGGAGTAGGTACAATGAGCAGTTCTTC. Encoded protein: CASSSASGSRYNEQFF.

This chain links TRBV27 with TRBJ2-3; D assignment may be TRBD1 or TRBD2 (5 bases each). The length of the CDR3 is 16 residues. The V end was cut by 5 bases, the J end by 4 bases, with 19 bases between. Germline-derived CDR1 and CDR2 are MNHEY and SMNVEV (reference sequence). CDR3 loop: CASSPALGDYSDTQYF. Written as DNA, the CDR3 is TGTGCCAGCAGTCCAGCTTTGGGGGATTACTCAGATACGCAGTATTTT.

V gene TRBV28 combines with J gene TRBJ1-2; D possibly corresponds to TRBD1 (6 bases). The germline V gene encodes CDR1 MDHEN and CDR2 SYDVKM. V shed 7 bases and J shed 2 bases, with 20 bases lying between them. This CDR3 region has 16 residues. The CDR3 nucleotides read TGTGCCAGCACCGACGGGACACCCATTGAAAACTATGGCTACACCTTC. Protein: CASTDGTPIENYGYTF.

This clone was counted once. This chain connects TRBV7-3 to TRBJ2-1, with D maybe TRBD1 (6 bases). The germline V and J ends were trimmed by 6 bases and 4 bases, with 10 bases remaining between them. Germline-derived CDR1 and CDR2 are SGHTA and FQGTGA. The CDR3 loop spans 13 amino acids. The CDR3 loop reads CASSQGGYNEQFF. The CDR3 DNA follows: TGTGCCAGCAGTCAAGGGGGTTACAATGAGCAGTTCTTC.

The chain links TRBV15 to TRBJ2-7; TRBD2 matches at 9 bases. Trimming at V came to 5 bases and at J to 2 bases, leaving 7 bases not matched to a gene. Germline V CDR1 and CDR2: LNHNV, YYDKDF (reference sequence). The CDR3 contains 15 residues. CDR3 residues: CATSEGLAGTYEQYF. In nucleotides, the CDR3 is TGTGCCACCAGCGAGGGGCTAGCGGGGACCTACGAGCAGTACTTC.

The chain uses TRBV2 and TRBJ2-2; D unresolved. CDR3 length: 16 residues. Trimming removed 1 base at V and 4 bases at J, with 13 bases between. Germline assignment: CDR1 SNHLY and CDR2 FYNNEI. The CDR3 bases are TGTGCCAGCAGTGAAGAGGCAGGCACTCGCACCGGGGAGCTGTTTTTT. It codes for CASSEEAGTRTGELFF.